The 18 T cell receptor beta chains below were found in one sample sequenced in a study of blood T cell repertoires in COVID-19. The assay was immunoSEQ multiplex PCR, and TCRdb's table has in-frame clones only and misses some. The sample records approximately 75,000 clones, 65% to 90% being singletons. The specimen sequenced was peripheral blood. These receptors originate from a woman between 45 and 65 years old with acute or convalescent COVID-19.

The chain couples TRBV5-4 to TRBJ2-1; D might be TRBD2 (6 bases). There are 16 residues in the CDR3. Trimming pared 4 bases from V and 0 bases from J, leaving 14 bases between. CDR1 is SGHNT, CDR2 YYREEE, per germline (reference sequence). The CDR3 nucleotides read TGTGCCAGCAGCCCCTCTGCGGGGAGCTCCTACAATGAGCAGTTCTTC. Translated: CASSPSAGSSYNEQFF.

The chain is built from TRBV28 and TRBJ2-1; TRBD1 is a possible D gene (6 bases). V was pared by 3 bases and J by 10 bases, with 10 bases between. This CDR3 is built from 12 residues. Germline V gives CDR1 MDHEN, CDR2 SYDVKM. DNA for the CDR3: TGTGCCAGCAGTTTCCAGGGGTGGGAGCAGTTCTTC. This codes for CASSFQGWEQFF.

The chain carries TRBV25-1 and TRBJ2-5; 7 nucleotides agree with TRBD1. The germline CDR1 and CDR2 sequences are MGHDK and SYGVNS. V trimming: 3 bases; J trimming: 7 bases; junction bases outside the gene matches: 11. This CDR3 has 15 amino acids. This CDR3 is CASSDPTGPVGTQYF. CDR3 nucleotide sequence: TGTGCCAGCAGTGACCCGACAGGGCCTGTCGGGACCCAGTACTTC.

This sequence joins TRBV6-2 or TRBV6-3 and TRBJ2-1; 8 positions agree with TRBD1. The junction had 15 bases not matched to a gene; V was cut back by 2 bases and J by 0 bases. The CDR3 is 20 residues long. Germline CDR1 reads MNHEY; CDR2 reads SVGEGT. The CDR3 sequence: CASSYPKQGEEGSSYNEQFF. For the CDR3, the DNA is TGTGCCAGCAGTTACCCTAAACAGGGGGAGGAGGGAAGCTCCTACAATGAGCAGTTCTTC.

J is TRBJ1-1 and V is TRBV5-1, with D perhaps TRBD1 (6 bases). Germline CDR1 reads SGHRS; CDR2 reads YFSETQ. The CDR3 contains 16 residues. V lost 2 bases and J lost 4, with 18 bases in between. CDR3 protein: CASSFIPTGKGTEAFF. In DNA, the CDR3 is TGCGCCAGCAGCTTTATCCCAACAGGGAAGGGCACTGAAGCTTTCTTT.

The V call is TRBV2, the J call TRBJ1-5; 10 bases line up with TRBD1. This CDR3 spans 15 amino acids. Germline lookup yields CDR1 SNHLY and CDR2 FYNNEI. After removal of 5 bases from V and 8 bases from J, the junction contained 9 bases not matched to a gene. The CDR3 nucleotides are TGTGCCAGCAGTCTAGACAGGGGGCCTGTCGAGCCCCAGCATTTT. It specifies CASSLDRGPVEPQHF.

The chain recombines TRBV27 with TRBJ1-5, with 10 bases lining up with TRBD1. Germline V CDR1 and CDR2: MNHEY, SMNVEV (reference sequence). V was clipped by 5 bases and J by 5 bases; unmatched bases: 6. CDR3 size: 15 residues. This CDR3 reads CASSTGTGVDQPQHF. CDR3 in DNA: TGTGCCAGCAGTACCGGGACAGGGGTGGATCAGCCCCAGCATTTT.

The J gene is TRBJ1-2, the V gene TRBV19; D not resolved. V shed 8 bases and J shed 4 bases, with 14 bases lying between them. The CDR3 consists of 13 residues. CDR1 is LNHDA, CDR2 SQIVND, per germline (reference sequence). CDR3 coding DNA: TGTGCCAGTGGGCGGGAAGGGATCTATGGCTACACCTTC. It encodes CASGREGIYGYTF.

The rearrangement uses TRBV24-1 and TRBJ2-2, with 8 bases lining up with TRBD2. This CDR3 has 16 amino acids. V lost 3 bases, J lost 5 bases, and 7 bases stayed unmatched. The germline V gene has CDR1 KGHDR and CDR2 SFDVKD. DNA for the CDR3: TGTGCCACCAGTGATGACAGCGGGAGTCTGACCGGGGAGCTGTTTTTT. Translated: CATSDDSGSLTGELFF.

This clone was seen once. The rearrangement uses TRBV7-2 and TRBJ1-6, with 7 bases aligning to TRBD1. The CDR3 totals 14 residues. V lost 5 bases to trimming and J lost 10 bases; unmatched junction nucleotides: 8. In germline, CDR1 is SGHTA, CDR2 FQGNSA. The CDR3 is CASSVGDSRSPLHF. DNA of the CDR3: TGTGCCAGCAGCGTAGGGGACAGTCGGTCACCCCTCCACTTT.

V is TRBV28 and J is TRBJ2-2, with no clear D. The germline gives CDR1 MDHEN, CDR2 SYDVKM. The CDR3 has 13 residues. V shed 5 bases and J shed 4 bases, with 8 bases lying between them. The CDR3 sequence: CASSEVLTGELFF. The DNA for the CDR3 is TGTGCCAGCAGTGAGGTCCTCACCGGGGAGCTGTTTTTT.

V is TRBV7-9 and J is TRBJ2-7; a weak D match, TRBD2 (6 bases). Germline CDR1 reads SEHNR; CDR2 reads FQNEAQ (reference sequence). The CDR3 runs 15 residues. V lost 1 base and J 5 bases, leaving 15 bases between the germline ends. CDR3 in DNA: TGTGCCAGCAGCTTAGGACTCTCCCCGGGGGACGAGCAGTACTTC. It encodes CASSLGLSPGDEQYF.

The rearrangement joins TRBV19 to TRBJ2-7; no reliable D call. Germline values: CDR1 LNHDA, CDR2 SQIVND (reference sequence). The CDR3 loop spans 14 amino acids. V dropped 1 base and J dropped 3 bases, with 10 bases sitting between them. Here the CDR3 DNA reads TGTGCCAGTAGTATAGGTACAGATTACTACGAGCAGTACTTC. As protein: CASSIGTDYYEQYF.

The chain has TRBV9 and TRBJ2-1; 12 bases align to TRBD2. The ends lost 3 bases at V and 10 bases at J; junction bases unmatched: 14. CDR1 SGDLS and CDR2 YYNGEE come from the germline V gene. This CDR3 is built from 17 residues. The CDR3 spells CASSANVRLAGVREQFF. DNA of the CDR3: TGTGCCAGCAGCGCCAACGTTAGACTAGCGGGAGTTCGCGAGCAGTTCTTC.

The gene calls are TRBV7-8 and TRBJ2-7; 9 bases are shared with TRBD1. V lost 1 base, J lost 3 bases, and 10 bases stayed unmatched. This CDR3 region has 17 residues. Germline lookup yields CDR1 SGHVS and CDR2 FQNEAQ. CDR3 DNA sequence: TGTGCCAGCAGCTTAGGCTCACCCGGGACAGGGAACTACGAGCAGTACTTC. It codes for CASSLGSPGTGNYEQYF.

The chain has TRBV6-6 and TRBJ1-6; TRBD1 matches at 10 bases. Germline CDR1 is MNHNY and CDR2 is SVGAGI (reference sequence). This CDR3 is built from 14 residues. V lost 6 bases to trimming and J lost 9 bases; unmatched junction nucleotides: 5. The CDR3 region has the DNA TGTGCCAGCAGAGGACAGGGGGTTAGTTCACCCCTCCACTTT. Protein product: CASRGQGVSSPLHF.

The chain employs TRBV5-4 and TRBJ2-3, with 9 bases fitting TRBD1. V trimming: 0 bases; J trimming: 4 bases; junction bases outside the gene matches: 6. Germline loops: CDR1 SGHNT, CDR2 YYREEE (reference sequence). This CDR3 comprises 16 residues. CDR3 amino acids: CASSLGDRAGPDTQYF. The CDR3 nucleotides are TGTGCCAGCAGCTTGGGGGACAGGGCCGGCCCAGATACGCAGTATTTT.

This sequence joins TRBV27 and TRBJ2-3, with a weak D call TRBD2 (6 bases). Germline V CDR1 and CDR2: MNHEY, SMNVEV (reference sequence). V shed 7 bases and J shed 2 bases, with 10 bases lying between them. This CDR3 has 13 amino acids. The CDR3 here is CASTRGSTDTQYF. Written as DNA, the CDR3 is TGTGCCAGCACGCGGGGATCCACAGATACGCAGTATTTT.